These 24 T cell receptor beta chains originate from one sample sequenced in a study of cytomegalovirus exposure and HLA in healthy donors (dated by TCRdb to about 2017). Receptor amplification or capture employed the immunoSEQ multiplex PCR assay. A mixture of 60 forward primers for TCR Vbeta segments and 13 reverse primers for TCR Jbeta segments was used in the multiplex PCR. Sourced from immuneACCESS, this table was stored by TCRdb with only in-frame sequences that have V and J called. A share of the clones is absent; for the studies checked, an unresolved V gene accounts for under half, and the remainder has no known explanation. The table held for this sample gives some 200,000 clones. The top ten clones comprise 1.1% of the sample. The sequenced material came from PBMCs. These receptors were taken from a girl aged 2 to 9 in good health and CMV-seropositive.

The DNA for the CDR3 is TGTGCCAGCAGTCGCACAGGGGGGAATTTCTACGAGCAGTACTTC. Translation gives CASSRTGGNFYEQYF. The V and J genes are TRBV27 and TRBJ2-7, with 8 positions matching TRBD1. The V and J ends lost 5 bases and 3 bases, in that order; junction bases with no gene match: 9. Germline CDR1 and CDR2: MNHEY and SMNVEV (reference sequence). This CDR3 has 15 amino acids.

The V gene is TRBV6-1, the J gene TRBJ2-1, with D possibly being TRBD2 (5 bases). This CDR3 spans 13 amino acids. Germline CDR1 and CDR2: MNHNS and SASEGT. Deletions cut 3 bases from V and 3 bases from J, with 6 bases between. Here the CDR3 reads CASSDGLYNEQFF. DNA of the CDR3: TGTGCCAGCAGTGATGGACTCTACAATGAGCAGTTCTTC.

The rearrangement joins TRBV28 to TRBJ1-5, with TRBD1 matching over 9 bases. Trimming cost V 2 bases and J 5 bases; bases outside gene matches: 4. The length of the CDR3 is 15 residues. Germline CDR1 reads MDHEN; CDR2 reads SYDVKM. In DNA, the CDR3 is TGTGCCAGCAGTTTAGCCGGGACAGGGTATCAGCCCCAGCATTTT. It specifies CASSLAGTGYQPQHF.

The CDR3 here is CASRIRGGTASYEQYF. In DNA form, the CDR3 reads TGTGCCAGCAGAATACGCGGGGGGACAGCCTCCTACGAGCAGTACTTC. The chain recombines TRBV5-8 with TRBJ2-7; a weak D match, TRBD2 (8 bases). The V gene lost 5 bases and the J gene lost 0 bases, with 18 bases spanning the gap. Germline-derived CDR1 and CDR2 are SGHTS and YDEGEE. CDR3 length: 16 amino acids. The full variable domain, in which reference TRBV5-8 and TRBJ2-7 provide the parts outside the CDR3, is EAGVTQSPTHLIKTRGQQATLRCSPISGHTSVYWYQQALGLGLQFLLWYDEGEERNRGNFPPRFSGRQFPNYSSELNVNALELEDSALYLCASRIRGGTASYEQYFGPGTRLTVT.

This chain connects TRBV19 to TRBJ2-5, with D tentatively TRBD2 (6 bases). Between the trimmed V and J ends, which lost 5 bases and 7 bases, there was a span of 23 bases. CDR1 and CDR2 from the germline V gene are LNHDA and SQIVND (reference sequence). The CDR3 is made up of 16 amino acids. CDR3 sequence: CASSPRGGAISGTQYF. The CDR3 region has the DNA TGTGCCAGTAGTCCGCGTGGAGGGGCCATCTCAGGGACCCAGTACTTC. Using reference TRBV19 and TRBJ2-5 for the parts outside the CDR3, the full variable domain is DGGITQSPKYLFRKEGQNVTLSCEQNLNHDAMYWYRQDPGQGLRLIYYSQIVNDFQKGDIAEGYSVSREKKESFPLTVTSAQKNPTAFYLCASSPRGGAISGTQYFGPGTRLLVL.

This chain connects TRBV5-1 to TRBJ1-5; 7 bases fit TRBD1. The CDR3 totals 15 residues. CDR1 SGHRS and CDR2 YFSETQ come from the germline V gene. J lost 4 bases, V lost 0 bases, and 4 bases had no gene match. As DNA, the CDR3 is TGCGCCAGCAGCTTGGCTGGGACAGTGAATCAGCCCCAGCATTTT. Translation gives CASSLAGTVNQPQHF.

V usage is TRBV6-5 and J usage is TRBJ1-3; 7 bases are shared with TRBD1. After removal of 2 bases from V and 1 base from J, the junction contained 2 bases not matched to a gene. The CDR3 extends over 15 amino acids. CDR1 and CDR2 (germline): MNHEY, SVGAGI. The DNA for the CDR3 is TGTGCCAGCAGTTACGTCAGGGGGTCTGGAAACACCATATATTTT. Its protein is CASSYVRGSGNTIYF.

The chain is built from TRBV19 and TRBJ2-2, with TRBD2 identical over 8 bases. Germline V gene data show CDR1 as LNHDA and CDR2 as SQIVND (reference sequence). The CDR3 runs to 15 residues. With V trimmed by 6 bases and J by 4 bases, 7 bases remained unmatched. For the CDR3, the DNA is TGTGCCAGTAGACAAGCGGGAGTGGCCACCGGGGAGCTGTTTTTT. Its translation is CASRQAGVATGELFF.

J is TRBJ2-7 and V is TRBV28; 9 positions match TRBD2. From germline, CDR1 is MDHEN and CDR2 SYDVKM. The CDR3 covers 16 residues. V was clipped by 2 bases and J by 4 bases; unmatched bases: 9. CDR3 protein: CASSLRGSSGIYEQYF. DNA of the CDR3: TGTGCCAGCAGTTTAAGGGGGTCTAGCGGGATTTACGAGCAGTACTTC.

The CDR3 loop is CASSTTSGKVGDTQYF. The CDR3 DNA is TGTGCCAGCAGCACAACTAGCGGGAAGGTTGGAGATACGCAGTATTTT. The J gene is TRBJ2-3, the V gene TRBV7-2; 10 positions match TRBD2. This CDR3 contains 16 residues. With 5 bases clipped from V and 5 bases from J, the junction kept 10 bases outside the gene matches. In germline, CDR1 is SGHTA, CDR2 FQGNSA.

Here the CDR3 reads CASLRESGSNQPQHF. The CDR3 DNA is TGTGCCAGCTTAAGGGAGAGTGGTAGCAATCAGCCCCAGCATTTT. The chain is built from TRBV2 and TRBJ1-5; no clear D. The V end lost 8 bases, the J end lost 0 bases, and 14 bases lay between the germline ends. The CDR3 consists of 15 residues. CDR1 is SNHLY, CDR2 FYNNEI, per germline.

The V gene is TRBV29-1, the J gene TRBJ2-1; TRBD2 matches at 7 bases. This CDR3 has 14 residues. V gave up 6 bases and J gave up 7 bases; unmatched junction bases: 12. Germline V gene lookup returns CDR1 SQVTM and CDR2 ANQGSEA. For the CDR3, the DNA is TGCAGCGTCGATAGAAGACTAGCTATAAATGAGCAGTTCTTC. It encodes CSVDRRLAINEQFF.

The J gene is TRBJ1-1, the V gene TRBV28; the match to TRBD1 covers 7 bases. This CDR3 has 14 amino acids. With V trimmed by 2 bases and J by 2 bases, 2 bases remained unmatched. In germline, CDR1 is MDHEN, CDR2 SYDVKM. CDR3 in amino acids: CASSLDRENTEAFF. CDR3 coding DNA: TGTGCCAGCAGTTTAGACAGGGAAAACACTGAAGCTTTCTTT.

V gene TRBV27 combines with J gene TRBJ2-7; 9 nucleotides align to TRBD2. With V trimmed by 4 bases and J by 6 bases, 7 bases remained unmatched. CDR1 is MNHEY, CDR2 SMNVEV, per germline (reference sequence). This CDR3 comprises 14 residues. As DNA, the CDR3 is TGTGCCAGCAGTTGGACTAGCGAAACGGTCGAGCAGTACTTC. Translated, it gives CASSWTSETVEQYF.

The chain recombines TRBV5-6 with TRBJ2-1, with 9 bases matching TRBD1. The CDR3 spans 14 residues. Losses at the gene ends were 5 bases for V and 2 bases for J; bases not matched to a gene: 2. The germline CDR1 and CDR2 sequences are SGHDT and YYEEEE. The CDR3 DNA reads as TGTGCCAGCAGGGGACAGGGCCCCTACAATGAGCAGTTCTTC. It specifies CASRGQGPYNEQFF.

This chain connects TRBV6-5 to TRBJ2-7, with 12 bases fitting TRBD2. This CDR3 is built from 15 residues. Germline CDR1 reads MNHEY; CDR2 reads SVGAGI. With 0 bases clipped from V and 4 bases from J, the junction kept 1 base outside the gene matches. DNA of the CDR3: TGTGCCAGCAGTTACTCGCTAGCGGGAGGGTACGAGCAGTACTTC. Protein: CASSYSLAGGYEQYF.

J is TRBJ1-5 and V is TRBV10-3; D gene ambiguous. This CDR3 is 15 amino acids long. Between the trimmed V and J ends, which lost 0 bases and 1 base, there was a span of 7 bases. The germline V gene encodes CDR1 ENHRY and CDR2 SYGVKD. The DNA for the CDR3 is TGTGCCATCAGTGAGTCGAGGAGGAGCAATCAGCCCCAGCATTTT. It specifies CAISESRRSNQPQHF.

The CDR3 nucleotides are TGTGCCAGCAGTTACGAAAGGGGATCGACGAACTACGAGCAGTACTTC. It codes for CASSYERGSTNYEQYF. The rearrangement joins TRBV6-5 to TRBJ2-5; possibly TRBD1 for D (5 bases). Judging by the DNA end, TRBJ2-7 fits better; the J call may be wrong. The CDR3 extends over 16 amino acids. Looked up from germline, CDR1 is MNHEY and CDR2 is SVGAGI.

This chain joins TRBV10-1 and TRBJ2-2, with 8 positions matching TRBD2. V shed 3 bases, J shed 7 bases, and the junction held 7 bases outside the gene matches. Germline V gives CDR1 WNHNN, CDR2 SYGVQD (reference sequence). The CDR3 covers 15 residues. The CDR3: CASSDAREAGGELFF. The CDR3 bases are TGCGCCAGCAGTGACGCGCGGGAGGCCGGCGGGGAGCTGTTTTTT.

V and J are TRBV5-1 and TRBJ2-2, with 7 positions matching TRBD1. The CDR3 is 18 residues long. CDR1 is SGHRS and CDR2 is YFSETQ in the germline V gene. The V gene end was trimmed by 0 bases and the J gene end by 4 bases; junction bases not matched to a gene: 12. The CDR3 DNA sequence: TGCGCCAGCAGCTTGGCCAGAGGACAGGACCCTTTCACCGGGGAGCTGTTTTTT. Translation: CASSLARGQDPFTGELFF.

As for this clone: Other nucleotide sequences in the sample specify the same CDR3. V is TRBV5-1 and J is TRBJ2-5; D gene uncertain. Trimming took 0 bases from V and 4 from J, leaving 4 bases between them. The CDR3 sequence is 12 residues long. Per the germline V gene, CDR1 is SGHRS and CDR2 is YFSETQ. CDR3 region: CASSLAGETQYF. CDR3 coding DNA: TGCGCCAGCAGCTTGGCCGGAGAGACCCAGTACTTC.

The chain combines TRBV7-9 with TRBJ1-5; no firm D call. CDR1 is SEHNR and CDR2 is FQNEAQ in the germline V gene (reference sequence). This CDR3 has 16 residues. V was trimmed by 6 bases and J by 0 bases, leaving 15 bases between them. The CDR3 region has the DNA TGTGCCAGCAGTTCTACCCAGACTCATAGCAATCAGCCCCAGCATTTT. Translated: CASSSTQTHSNQPQHF.

The J gene is TRBJ2-7, the V gene TRBV28; 11 nucleotides match TRBD2. Germline V gene sequence: CDR1 MDHEN, CDR2 SYDVKM. V lost 2 bases, J lost 4 bases, and 7 bases stayed unmatched. The CDR3 extends over 16 amino acids. Here the CDR3 DNA reads TGTGCCAGCAGTTTAGAGACTAGCGGGACAAAGTACGAGCAGTACTTC. It encodes CASSLETSGTKYEQYF.

The chain couples TRBV10-1 to TRBJ2-1; 8 nucleotides agree with TRBD1. Germline CDR1 and CDR2: WNHNN and SYGVQD (reference sequence). With V trimmed by 3 bases and J by 6 bases, 4 bases remained unmatched. This CDR3 has 14 residues. The CDR3 loop reads CASSDGQGRNEQFF. CDR3 bases: TGCGCCAGCAGTGATGGACAGGGACGCAATGAGCAGTTCTTC.